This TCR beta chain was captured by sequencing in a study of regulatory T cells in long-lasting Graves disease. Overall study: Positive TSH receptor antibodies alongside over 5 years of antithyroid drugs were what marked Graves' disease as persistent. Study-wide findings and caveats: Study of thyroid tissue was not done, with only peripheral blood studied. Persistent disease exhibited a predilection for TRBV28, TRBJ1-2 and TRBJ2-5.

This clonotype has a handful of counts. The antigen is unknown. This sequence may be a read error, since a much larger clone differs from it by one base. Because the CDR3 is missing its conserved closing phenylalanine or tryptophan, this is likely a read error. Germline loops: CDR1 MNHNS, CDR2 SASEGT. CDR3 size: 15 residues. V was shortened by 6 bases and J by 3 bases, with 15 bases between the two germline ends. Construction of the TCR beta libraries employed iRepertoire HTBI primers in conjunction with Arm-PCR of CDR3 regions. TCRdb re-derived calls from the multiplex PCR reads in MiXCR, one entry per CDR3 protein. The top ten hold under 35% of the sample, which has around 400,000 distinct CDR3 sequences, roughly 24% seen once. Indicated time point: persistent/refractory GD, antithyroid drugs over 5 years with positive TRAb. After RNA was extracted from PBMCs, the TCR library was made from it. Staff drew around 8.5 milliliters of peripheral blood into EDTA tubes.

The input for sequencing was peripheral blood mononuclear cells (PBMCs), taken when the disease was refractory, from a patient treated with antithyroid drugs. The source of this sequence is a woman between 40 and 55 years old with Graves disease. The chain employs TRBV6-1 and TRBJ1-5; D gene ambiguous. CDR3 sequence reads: CASSFTTGVNQPQHL. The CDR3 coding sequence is TGTGCCAGCAGCTTCACGACGGGAGTCAATCAGCCCCAGCATCTT.